In its sample, the clone carrying this T cell receptor beta chain ranks as medium-sized (0.01 to 0.1%). This entry belongs to a study of spatial heterogeneity in lung cancer. Study-wide context: Detected sequences consistently included more beta-chain ones than alpha-chain ones. An average of more than ten raw reads was observed per unique TCR and UMI combination.

CDR1 and CDR2 from the germline V gene are LGHDT and YNNKEL (reference sequence). This CDR3 has 16 residues. Deletions cut 1 base from V and 3 bases from J, with 15 bases between. Time point reported: blood at routine non-recurrence follow-up after resection. TCRdb called the 5' RACE reads again in MiXCR, with one record for every CDR3 protein. The profile shows under 20,000 distinct CDR3 sequences, about 18% of them singletons. The TCR was taken from a male donor with early-stage non-small cell lung cancer. Specimen: PBMCs, collected at follow-up. The V call is TRBV3-1, the J call TRBJ2-5; weak D call: TRBD2 (7 bases). The CDR3 DNA is TGTGCCAGCAGCCAAGTGAGGGGGAGGGGCGAAGAGACCCAGTACTTC. Protein sequence: CASSQVRGRGEETQYF.